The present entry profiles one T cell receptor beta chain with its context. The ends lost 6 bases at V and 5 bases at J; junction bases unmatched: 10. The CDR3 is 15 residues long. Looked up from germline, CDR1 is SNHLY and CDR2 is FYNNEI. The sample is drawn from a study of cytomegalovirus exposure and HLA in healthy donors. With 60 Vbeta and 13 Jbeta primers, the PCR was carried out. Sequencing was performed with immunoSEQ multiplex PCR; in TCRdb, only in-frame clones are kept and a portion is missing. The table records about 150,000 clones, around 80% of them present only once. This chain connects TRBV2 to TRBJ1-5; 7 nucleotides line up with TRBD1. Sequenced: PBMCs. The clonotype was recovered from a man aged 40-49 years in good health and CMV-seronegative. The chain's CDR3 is CASRATGNQDQPQHF. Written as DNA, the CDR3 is TGTGCCAGCAGGGCGACAGGGAATCAGGATCAGCCCCAGCATTTT.